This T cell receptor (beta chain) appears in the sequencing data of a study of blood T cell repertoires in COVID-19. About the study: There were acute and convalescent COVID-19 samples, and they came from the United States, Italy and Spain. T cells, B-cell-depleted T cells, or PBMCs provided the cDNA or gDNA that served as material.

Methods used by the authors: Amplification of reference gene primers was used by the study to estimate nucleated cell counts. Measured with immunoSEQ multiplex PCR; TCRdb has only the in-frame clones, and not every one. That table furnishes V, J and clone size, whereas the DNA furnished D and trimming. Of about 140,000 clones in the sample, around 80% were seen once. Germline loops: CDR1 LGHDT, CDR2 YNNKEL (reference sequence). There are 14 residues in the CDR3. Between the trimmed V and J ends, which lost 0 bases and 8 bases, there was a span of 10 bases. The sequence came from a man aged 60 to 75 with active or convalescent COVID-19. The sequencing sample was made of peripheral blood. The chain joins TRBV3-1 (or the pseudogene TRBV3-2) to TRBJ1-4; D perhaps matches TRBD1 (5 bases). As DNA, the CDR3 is TGTGCCAGCAGCCAAGACCAGGGCCGGGAAAAACTGTTTTTT. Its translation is CASSQDQGREKLFF.